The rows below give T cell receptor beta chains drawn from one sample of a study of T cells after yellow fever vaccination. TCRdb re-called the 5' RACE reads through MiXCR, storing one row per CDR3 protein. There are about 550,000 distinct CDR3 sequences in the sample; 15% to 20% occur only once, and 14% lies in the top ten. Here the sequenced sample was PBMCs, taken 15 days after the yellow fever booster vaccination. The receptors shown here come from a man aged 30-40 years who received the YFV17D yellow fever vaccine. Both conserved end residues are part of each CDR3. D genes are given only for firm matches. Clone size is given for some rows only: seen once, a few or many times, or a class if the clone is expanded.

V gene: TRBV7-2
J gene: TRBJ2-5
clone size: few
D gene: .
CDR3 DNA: TGTGCCAGCTCGGACTTCCAAGAGACCCAGTACTTC
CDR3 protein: CASSDFQETQYF

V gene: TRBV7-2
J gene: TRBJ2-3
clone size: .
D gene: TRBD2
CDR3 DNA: TGTGCCAGCAGCTTGGGGGGGACGGCAGATACGCAGTATTTT
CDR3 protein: CASSLGGTADTQYF

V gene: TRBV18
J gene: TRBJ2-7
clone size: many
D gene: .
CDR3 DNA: TGTGCCAGCTCACCCTCGTCGAGCTCCTACGAGCAGTACTTC
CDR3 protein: CASSPSSSSYEQYF

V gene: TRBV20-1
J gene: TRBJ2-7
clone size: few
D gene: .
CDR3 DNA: TGCAGTGCGACCCCTCTATCCAGCGCGAGCTCCTACGAGCAGTACTTC
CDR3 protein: CSATPLSSASSYEQYF

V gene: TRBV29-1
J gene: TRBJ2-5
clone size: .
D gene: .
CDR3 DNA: TGCAGCGCCGACCCGGCCGGTAGGGAGACCCAGTACTTC
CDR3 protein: CSADPAGRETQYF

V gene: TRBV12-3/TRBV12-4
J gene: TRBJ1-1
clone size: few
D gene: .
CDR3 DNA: TGTGCCAGCAGTTTAGGTCCCCTGGGGAACACTGAAGCTTTCTTT
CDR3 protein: CASSLGPLGNTEAFF

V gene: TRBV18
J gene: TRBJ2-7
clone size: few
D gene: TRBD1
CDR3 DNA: TGTGCCAGCTCACCAATGTTATCGGACAGGGGGACCTCCTACGAGCAGTACTTC
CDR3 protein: CASSPMLSDRGTSYEQYF

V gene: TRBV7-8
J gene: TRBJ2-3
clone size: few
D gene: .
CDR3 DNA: TGTGCCATCCAACGAGGGGACACGGATACGCAGTATTTT
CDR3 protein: CAIQRGDTDTQYF

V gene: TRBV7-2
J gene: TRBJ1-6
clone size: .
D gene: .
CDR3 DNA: TGTGCCAGCAGCTTAGCGCCCCAGGGGAATTCACCCCTCCACTTT
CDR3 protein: CASSLAPQGNSPLHF

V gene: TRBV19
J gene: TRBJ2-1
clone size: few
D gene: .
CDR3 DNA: TGTGCCAGTAGTATAAGTAGATTGGCGAGGTACAATGAGCAGTTCTTC
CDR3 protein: CASSISRLARYNEQFF

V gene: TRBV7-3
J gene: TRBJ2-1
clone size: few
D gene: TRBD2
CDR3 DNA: TGTGCCAGCAGCTATTGGGGACGGACTAGCGGAAACAATGAGCAGTTCTTC
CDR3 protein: CASSYWGRTSGNNEQFF

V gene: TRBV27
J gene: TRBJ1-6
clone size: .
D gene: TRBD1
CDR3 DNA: TGTGCCAGCAGTTTCCGGGACAGAGATTCACCCCTCCACTTT
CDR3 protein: CASSFRDRDSPLHF

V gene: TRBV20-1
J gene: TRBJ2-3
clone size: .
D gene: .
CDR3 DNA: TGCAGTGCCTTTAAACCGATTACTAGCACAGATACGCAGTATTTT
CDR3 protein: CSAFKPITSTDTQYF

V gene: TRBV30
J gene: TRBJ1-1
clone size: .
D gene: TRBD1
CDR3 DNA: TGTGCCTCCTACAGGGGGAACACTGAAGCTTTCTTT
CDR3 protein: CASYRGNTEAFF

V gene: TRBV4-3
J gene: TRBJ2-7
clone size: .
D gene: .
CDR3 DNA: TGCGCCAGCAGCCAAGGACAACACTACGAGCAGTACTTC
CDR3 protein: CASSQGQHYEQYF

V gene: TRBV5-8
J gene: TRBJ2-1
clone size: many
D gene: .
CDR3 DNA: TGTGCCAGCAGCATAGGACTGGGTGAGCAGTTCTTC
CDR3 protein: CASSIGLGEQFF

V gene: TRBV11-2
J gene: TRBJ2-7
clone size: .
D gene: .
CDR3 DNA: TGTGCCAGCAGCTCCCAGGGTAGGTTGAGCTACGAGCAGTACTTC
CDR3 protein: CASSSQGRLSYEQYF

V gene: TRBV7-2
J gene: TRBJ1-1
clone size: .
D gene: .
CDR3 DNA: TGTGCCAGCAGCTTTATGGGGACTGAAGCTTTCTTT
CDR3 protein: CASSFMGTEAFF

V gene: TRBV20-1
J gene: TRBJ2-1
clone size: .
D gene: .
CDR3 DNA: TGCAGTGCTCTAGACCAGAGCTCCTACAATGAGCAGTTCTTC
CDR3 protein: CSALDQSSYNEQFF

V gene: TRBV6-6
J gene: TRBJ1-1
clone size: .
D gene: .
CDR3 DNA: TGTGCCAATCGCAGGGAAATGAACACTGAAGCTTTCTTT
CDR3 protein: CANRREMNTEAFF

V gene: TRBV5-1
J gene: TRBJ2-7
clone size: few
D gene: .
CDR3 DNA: TGCGCCAGCAGCTTGGAGGGGACTGTCACCTACGAGCAGTACTTC
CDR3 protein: CASSLEGTVTYEQYF

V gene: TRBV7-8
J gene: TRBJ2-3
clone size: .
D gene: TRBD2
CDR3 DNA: TGTGCCAGCAGCTCAGGAGCGGGGGGTAGCGCGGGAGATACGCAGTATTTT
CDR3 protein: CASSSGAGGSAGDTQYF

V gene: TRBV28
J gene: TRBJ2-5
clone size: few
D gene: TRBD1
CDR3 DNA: TGTGCCAGCAGCCCTACAGGGGTCGGCCACACCCAGTACTTC
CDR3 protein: CASSPTGVGHTQYF

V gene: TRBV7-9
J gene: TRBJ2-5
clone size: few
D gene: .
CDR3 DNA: TGTGCCAGCAGCCCCCACGGGGGCGCAAAGACCCAGTACTTC
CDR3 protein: CASSPHGGAKTQYF

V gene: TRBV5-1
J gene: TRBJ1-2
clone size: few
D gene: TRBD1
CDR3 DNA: TGCGCCAGCAGCTTGGGACAGGGACTATGGGGCGGCTACACCTTC
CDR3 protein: CASSLGQGLWGGYTF

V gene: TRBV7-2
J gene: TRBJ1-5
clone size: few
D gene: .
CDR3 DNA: TGTGCCAGCAGCTTCTCTCTAGGGCCCCAGCATTTT
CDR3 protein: CASSFSLGPQHF

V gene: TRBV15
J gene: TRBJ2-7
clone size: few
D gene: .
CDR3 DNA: TGTGCCACCAGCAGCGGTGGAGCAACGGTCTCCTACGAGCAGTACTTC
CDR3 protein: CATSSGGATVSYEQYF

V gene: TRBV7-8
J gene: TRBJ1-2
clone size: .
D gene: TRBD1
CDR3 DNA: TGTGCCAGCAGTCGAACCGGGACAGGGGTACACGGCTACACCTTC
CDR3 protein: CASSRTGTGVHGYTF